This is a list of T cell receptor beta chains from one sample in a study of shared clonotypes between healthy human individuals. Clones were read by immunoSEQ multiplex PCR, and TCRdb kept only the in-frame ones, dropping some. The table includes 2 million to 2.5 million clones, roughly 92% detected once. Sample: naive CD4+ T cells from PBMCs. The source is a man younger than 30 in good health. Some clones in this sample may be carry-over from other donors' samples. CDR3s include the opening cysteine and the closing phenylalanine or tryptophan. Fields, in order: clone size, J gene, V gene, CDR3 protein. Some rows mark clone size as missing; the rest say once, few, many or name a class of expanded clone.

.,TRBJ2-7,TRBV15,CATSRAGTSGYEQYF
.,TRBJ1-4,TRBV6-5,CASSYSSIGRTLFF
.,TRBJ2-5,TRBV7-2,CASSKGVIGFGKTQYF
.,TRBJ2-7,TRBV5-4,CASSLPGQYNYEQYF
.,TRBJ2-5,TRBV5-4,CASSGYDQGRVETQYF
.,TRBJ2-3,TRBV13,CASNFRSGVSTDTQYF
.,TRBJ2-5,TRBV2,CASSPSRGVKTQYF
.,TRBJ2-5,TRBV28,CASSFDREGETQYF
.,TRBJ2-7,TRBV27,CASSSPGLSYEQYF
.,TRBJ2-3,TRBV9,CASSVITDTQYF
.,TRBJ2-7,TRBV10-2,CASSDPAWSEQYF
.,TRBJ2-1,TRBV28,CASSITGETYNEQFF
.,TRBJ2-3,TRBV30,CAWSVGTDPSTDTQYF
.,TRBJ2-3,TRBV27,CASTPVGGRDTQYF
.,TRBJ2-3,TRBV2,CARQGSATDTQYF
.,TRBJ1-2,TRBV25-1,CASSVGSNYGYTF
.,TRBJ2-1,TRBV4-1,CASSPAGASGRVYNEQFF
.,TRBJ2-5,TRBV28,CASRAMSGGREETQYF
few,TRBJ1-1,TRBV19,CASSINRRAEAFF
.,TRBJ2-3,TRBV9,CASSVGQDRSTDTQYF
few,TRBJ1-2,TRBV9,CASSILEAGSHGYTF
.,TRBJ2-7,TRBV7-9,CASSSRGSYEQYF
.,TRBJ2-1,TRBV29-1,CSVALDRSYNEQFF
.,TRBJ1-6,TRBV25-1,CASGRQGRSPLHF
.,TRBJ1-1,TRBV29-1,CSVQLATAMNTEAFF
.,TRBJ2-7,TRBV5-1,CASSLAAGAGEQYF
.,TRBJ1-2,TRBV7-9,CAAGRAGVDYGYTF